This T cell receptor (beta chain) originates from a study of shared clonotypes between healthy human individuals. Several immunoSEQ 96-well plates shared each subset's DNA, each plate a replicate. The repertoire was sequenced with immunoSEQ multiplex PCR; TCRdb's copy has only in-frame clones and lacks some. Of just over 2,000,000 clones listed, roughly 95% are singletons. Study-level points and caveats: Sequencing depth was predicted to influence how clonotypes are shared among donors.

CDR3 length: 20 amino acids. Germline lookup yields CDR1 MNHEY and CDR2 SMNVEV (reference sequence). Trimming took 6 bases from V and 6 from J; bases not matched to a gene: 25. Concerning this clone: Its antigen remains unknown.

Donors comprised only Caucasian adults living in Nashville, Tennessee. This TCR was sampled from a man aged 18-30 years in good health. Sequencing was carried out using naive CD4+ T cells sorted from blood. As to subset: CD45RA+ positively selected. The rearrangement links TRBV27 to TRBJ2-1; 8 nucleotides line up with TRBD2. The CDR3 is CASRIRGAAGGLTWFNEQFF. DNA for the CDR3: TGTGCCAGCAGAATAAGGGGTGCGGCGGGGGGACTGACTTGGTTCAATGAGCAGTTCTTC.